These 11 T cell receptor beta chains were sequenced from one sample in a study of blood T cell repertoires in COVID-19. The table came from immunoSEQ multiplex PCR; TCRdb's copy has only in-frame clones and leaves some out. Here the sample spans under 150,000 clones, roughly 90% being singletons. The sequenced sample consisted of peripheral blood. These receptors came from a man aged 65-85 years with active COVID-19.

V gene TRBV27 combines with J gene TRBJ1-6; TRBD1 might be the D (5 bases). CDR3 size: 15 residues. V shed 6 bases and J shed 3 bases, with 12 bases lying between them. Germline CDR1 MNHEY, CDR2 SMNVEV (reference sequence). CDR3 amino acids: CASRPQGLYNSPLHF. DNA for the CDR3: TGTGCCAGCAGGCCCCAGGGACTCTATAATTCACCCCTCCACTTT.

The chain has TRBV5-1 and TRBJ2-6, with a weak D call TRBD1 (5 bases). The CDR3 has 15 amino acids. Germline values: CDR1 SGHRS, CDR2 YFSETQ. V dropped 5 bases and J dropped 0 bases, with 9 bases sitting between them. CDR3 coding DNA: TGCGCCAGCAGTCCGCAGGGCTCTGGGGCCAACGTCCTGACTTTC. Its protein is CASSPQGSGANVLTF.

J is TRBJ2-6 and V is TRBV20-1; 8 positions agree with TRBD2. V lost 3 bases to trimming and J lost 2 bases; unmatched junction nucleotides: 6. Germline CDR1 and CDR2: DFQATT and SNEGSKA (reference sequence). The CDR3 extends over 16 amino acids. Here the CDR3 DNA reads TGCAGTGCTAGTCGACTAGCGCTGGCTGGGGCCAACGTCCTGACTTTC. The encoded protein is CSASRLALAGANVLTF.

V and J are TRBV7-3 and TRBJ2-1; TRBD2 might be the D (6 bases). V was clipped by 5 bases and J by 4 bases, with 15 bases between them. The length of the CDR3 is 15 residues. CDR1 is SGHTA, CDR2 FQGTGA, per germline. The CDR3 nucleotides read TGTGCCAGCAGCCTCCTGTCCGGGGGATACAATGAGCAGTTCTTC. As protein: CASSLLSGGYNEQFF.

The genes are TRBV19 and TRBJ1-2; TRBD1 aligns across 9 bases. Germline CDR1 is LNHDA and CDR2 is SQIVND (reference sequence). This CDR3 comprises 16 residues. The trim removed 4 bases at V and 6 bases at J, leaving 12 bases unmatched. The CDR3 is CASSRGQGVNSNGYTF. Written as DNA, the CDR3 is TGTGCCAGTAGTAGGGGACAGGGAGTCAATTCAAATGGCTACACCTTC. Variable domain in full (rest from reference TRBV19 and TRBJ1-2): DGGITQSPKYLFRKEGQNVTLSCEQNLNHDAMYWYRQDPGQGLRLIYYSQIVNDFQKGDIAEGYSVSREKKESFPLTVTSAQKNPTAFYLCASSRGQGVNSNGYTFGSGTRLTVV.

V is TRBV4-1 and J is TRBJ2-1; 9 bases match TRBD1. The CDR3 runs 15 residues. Germline V gene data show CDR1 as MGHRA and CDR2 as YSYEKL. V lost 0 bases, J lost 8 bases, and 5 bases stayed unmatched. The DNA of the CDR3 is TGCGCCAGCAGCCAAGATGGGACAGGGTGGGATGAGCAGTTCTTC. Protein: CASSQDGTGWDEQFF.

The chain combines TRBV6-5 with TRBJ1-1, with 7 bases identical to TRBD1. The CDR3 consists of 15 residues. Germline V gene sequence: CDR1 MNHEY, CDR2 SVGAGI. Germline trimming cut 6 bases from V and 0 bases from J; bases unmatched to any gene: 7. The CDR3 region is CASSGTASLNTEAFF. The DNA of the CDR3 is TGTGCCAGCAGCGGGACAGCATCTCTGAACACTGAAGCTTTCTTT.

This chain connects TRBV5-6 to TRBJ2-7; the match to TRBD2 covers 10 bases. Germline assignment: CDR1 SGHDT and CDR2 YYEEEE. The CDR3 sequence is 15 residues long. V lost 0 bases, J lost 3 bases, and 3 bases stayed unmatched. CDR3 protein: CASSLGLAGVYEQYF. The CDR3 DNA follows: TGTGCCAGCAGCTTGGGCCTAGCGGGAGTCTACGAGCAGTACTTC.

The V gene is TRBV6-5, the J gene TRBJ2-2, with D tentatively TRBD1 (5 bases). CDR3 length: 15 amino acids. Deletions cut 2 bases from V and 5 bases from J, with 12 bases between. The germline CDR1 and CDR2 sequences are MNHEY and SVGAGI. CDR3 nucleotide sequence: TGTGCCAGCAGTTACAGCAGGGCGAGAACCGGGGAGCTGTTTTTT. Its protein product is CASSYSRARTGELFF.

The rearrangement links TRBV5-1 to TRBJ2-1; 7 bases match TRBD2. The CDR3 is 15 amino acids. The V gene's germline CDR1 is SGHRS and CDR2 YFSETQ. With V trimmed by 0 bases and J by 2 bases, 2 bases remained unmatched. DNA for the CDR3: TGCGCCAGCAGCTTGGTGAGCGGGACCTACAATGAGCAGTTCTTC. This translates into CASSLVSGTYNEQFF.

This chain joins TRBV19 and TRBJ1-4; TRBD1 agrees at 10 bases. The CDR3 is 15 amino acids. From germline, CDR1 is LNHDA and CDR2 SQIVND (reference sequence). After removal of 2 bases from V and 6 bases from J, the junction contained 3 bases not matched to a gene. The CDR3 region has the DNA TGTGCCAGTAGTATATACGGGACAGGGGATGAAAAACTGTTTTTT. Amino acids: CASSIYGTGDEKLFF.